This T cell receptor (beta chain) was obtained from a study of cytomegalovirus exposure and HLA in healthy donors. Overall study: As released early, the data held about 85 million unique TCRs from HLA-typed donors. Notes on the study in general: What was likely a sequencing artifact was a cluster of highly shared sequence variants. In vitro testing confirmed a few CMV-associated chains as specific for CMV antigens.

With 60 Vbeta and 13 Jbeta primers, the PCR was carried out. How the authors handled the data: The authors later counted about 80 million unique TCR beta chains, some 11 million of them shared. The repertoire was sequenced with immunoSEQ multiplex PCR; TCRdb's copy has only in-frame clones and lacks some. The DNA was the basis for D and trimming; V, J and clone size are from that table. The sample yields about 150,000 clones, approximately 75% seen once. In this sample, this clone turned up a few times. The antigen is unknown. J lost 0 bases, V lost 5 bases, and 6 bases had no gene match. Germline CDR1 and CDR2: LNHDA and SQIVND (reference sequence). The CDR3 contains 15 residues.

The V gene is TRBV19, the J gene TRBJ2-7; 8 nucleotides align to TRBD2. The sample was PBMCs. This clonotype was sampled from a male donor in good health and CMV-seronegative. The CDR3 coding sequence is TGTGCCAGTAGTCTCCAGCGGGGGTCCTCCTACGAGCAGTACTTC. This codes for CASSLQRGSSYEQYF.